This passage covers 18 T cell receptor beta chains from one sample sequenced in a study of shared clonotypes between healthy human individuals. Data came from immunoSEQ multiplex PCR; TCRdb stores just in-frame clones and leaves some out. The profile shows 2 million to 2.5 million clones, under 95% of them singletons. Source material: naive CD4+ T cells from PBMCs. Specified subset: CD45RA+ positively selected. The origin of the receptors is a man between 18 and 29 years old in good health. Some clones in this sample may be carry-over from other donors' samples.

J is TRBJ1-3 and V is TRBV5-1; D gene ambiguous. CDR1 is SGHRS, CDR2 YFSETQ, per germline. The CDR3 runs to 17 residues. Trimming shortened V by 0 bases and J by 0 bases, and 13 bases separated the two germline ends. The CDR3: CASSLEWGAISGNTIYF. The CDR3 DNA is TGCGCCAGCAGCTTGGAATGGGGAGCAATCTCTGGAAACACCATATATTTT. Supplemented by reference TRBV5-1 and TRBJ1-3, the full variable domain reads KAGVTQTPRYLIKTRGQQVTLSCSPISGHRSVSWYQQTPGQGLQFLFEYFSETQRNKGNFPGRFSGRQFSNSRSEMNVSTLELGDSALYLCASSLEWGAISGNTIYFGEGSWLTVV.

CDR3 coding DNA: TGTGCCAGCAGCTCCCAGGAGTGGGATAACTATGGCTACACCTTC. Its translation: CASSSQEWDNYGYTF. J is TRBJ1-2 and V is TRBV5-4; D is unresolved. V was cut by 3 bases and J by 1 base, with 13 bases left in between. CDR1 and CDR2 (germline): SGHNT, YYREEE (reference sequence). The CDR3 has 15 amino acids. Looking up the rest from reference TRBV5-4 and TRBJ1-2 gives the full variable domain: ETGVTQSPTHLIKTRGQQVTLRCSSQSGHNTVSWYQQALGQGPQFIFQYYREEENGRGNFPPRFSGLQFPNYSSELNVNALELDDSALYLCASSSQEWDNYGYTFGSGTRLTVV.

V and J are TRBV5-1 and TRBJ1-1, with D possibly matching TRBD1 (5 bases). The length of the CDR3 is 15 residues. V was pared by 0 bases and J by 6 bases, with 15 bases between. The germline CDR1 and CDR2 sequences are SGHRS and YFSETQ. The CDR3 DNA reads TGCGCCAGCAGCTTGGCCGTGGGGCCCGGCTCTGAAGCTTTCTTT. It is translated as CASSLAVGPGSEAFF.

CDR3 nucleotide sequence: TGTGCCAGTAGGGGGGACTACTCCTACAATGAGCAGTTCTTC. This gives the protein CASRGDYSYNEQFF. The chain carries TRBV19 and TRBJ2-1, with TRBD2 matching 7 bases. Germline V CDR1 and CDR2: LNHDA, SQIVND (reference sequence). V lost 6 bases and J lost 0; bases outside the gene matches: 2. The CDR3 is made up of 14 amino acids.

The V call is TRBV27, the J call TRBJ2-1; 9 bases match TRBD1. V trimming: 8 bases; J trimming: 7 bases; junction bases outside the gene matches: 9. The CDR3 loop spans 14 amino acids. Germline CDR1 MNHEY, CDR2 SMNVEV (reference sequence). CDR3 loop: CASRGTGRWNEQFF. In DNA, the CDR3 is TGTGCCAGCCGCGGGACAGGGCGGTGGAATGAGCAGTTCTTC.

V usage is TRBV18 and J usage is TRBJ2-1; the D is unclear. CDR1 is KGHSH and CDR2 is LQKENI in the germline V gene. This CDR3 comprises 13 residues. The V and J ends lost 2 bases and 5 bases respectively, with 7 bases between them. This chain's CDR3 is CASSPSADNEQFF. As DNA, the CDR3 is TGTGCCAGCTCACCATCAGCAGACAATGAGCAGTTCTTC.

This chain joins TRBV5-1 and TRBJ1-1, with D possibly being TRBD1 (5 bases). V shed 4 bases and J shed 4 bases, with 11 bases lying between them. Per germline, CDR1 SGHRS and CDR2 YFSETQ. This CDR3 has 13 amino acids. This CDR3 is CASSPTGATEAFF. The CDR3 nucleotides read TGCGCCAGCAGCCCGACCGGGGCCACTGAAGCTTTCTTT.

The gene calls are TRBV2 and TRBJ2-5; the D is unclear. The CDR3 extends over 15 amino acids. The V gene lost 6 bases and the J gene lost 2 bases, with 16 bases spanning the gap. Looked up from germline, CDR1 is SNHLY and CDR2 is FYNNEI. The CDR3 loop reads CASREWRTDQETQYF. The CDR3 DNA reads TGTGCCAGCAGGGAATGGCGGACGGATCAAGAGACCCAGTACTTC.

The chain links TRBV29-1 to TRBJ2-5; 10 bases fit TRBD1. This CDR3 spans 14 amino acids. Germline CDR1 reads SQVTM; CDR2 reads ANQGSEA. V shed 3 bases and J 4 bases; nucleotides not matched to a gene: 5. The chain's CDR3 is CSVDRQGAGETQYF. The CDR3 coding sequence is TGCAGCGTTGACAGACAGGGGGCTGGAGAGACCCAGTACTTC.

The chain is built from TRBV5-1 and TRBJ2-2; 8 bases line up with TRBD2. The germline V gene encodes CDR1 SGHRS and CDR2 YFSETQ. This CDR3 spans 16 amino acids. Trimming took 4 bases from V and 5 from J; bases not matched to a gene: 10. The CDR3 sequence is CASSQPAGAGTGELFF. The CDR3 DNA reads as TGCGCCAGCAGCCAGCCAGCGGGAGCGGGGACCGGGGAGCTGTTTTTT.

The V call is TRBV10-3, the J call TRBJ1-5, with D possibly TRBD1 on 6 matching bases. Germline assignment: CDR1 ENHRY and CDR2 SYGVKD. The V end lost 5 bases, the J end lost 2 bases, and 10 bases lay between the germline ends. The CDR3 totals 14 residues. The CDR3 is CAISPGAGNQPQHF. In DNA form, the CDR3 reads TGTGCCATCAGTCCAGGGGCTGGCAATCAGCCCCAGCATTTT.

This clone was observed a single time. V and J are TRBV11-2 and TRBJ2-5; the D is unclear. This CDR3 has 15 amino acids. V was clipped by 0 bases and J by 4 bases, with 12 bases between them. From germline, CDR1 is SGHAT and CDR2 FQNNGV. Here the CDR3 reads CASSLDGRVGETQYF. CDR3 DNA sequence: TGTGCCAGCAGCTTAGACGGTCGGGTAGGAGAGACCCAGTACTTC.

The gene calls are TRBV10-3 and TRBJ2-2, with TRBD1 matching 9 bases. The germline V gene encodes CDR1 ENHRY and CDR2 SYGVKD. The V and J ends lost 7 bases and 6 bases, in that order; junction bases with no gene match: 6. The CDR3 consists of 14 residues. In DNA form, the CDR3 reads TGTGCCATCACCGGACAGGGGAGTTCCGGGGAGCTGTTTTTT. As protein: CAITGQGSSGELFF.

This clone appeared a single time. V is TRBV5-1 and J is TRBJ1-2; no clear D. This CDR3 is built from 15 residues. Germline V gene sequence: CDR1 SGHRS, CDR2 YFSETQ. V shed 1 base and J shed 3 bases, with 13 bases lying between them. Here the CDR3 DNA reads TGCGCCAGCAGCTTGCTCGCGGTGGCTGACTATGGCTACACCTTC. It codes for CASSLLAVADYGYTF.

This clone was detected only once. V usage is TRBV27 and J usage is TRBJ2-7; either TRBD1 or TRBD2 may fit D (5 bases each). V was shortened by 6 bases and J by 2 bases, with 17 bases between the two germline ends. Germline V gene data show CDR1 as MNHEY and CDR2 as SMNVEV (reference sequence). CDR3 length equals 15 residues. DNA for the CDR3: TGTGCCAGCAGCCTCACACGGGACCGGCCCTACGAGCAGTACTTC. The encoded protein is CASSLTRDRPYEQYF.

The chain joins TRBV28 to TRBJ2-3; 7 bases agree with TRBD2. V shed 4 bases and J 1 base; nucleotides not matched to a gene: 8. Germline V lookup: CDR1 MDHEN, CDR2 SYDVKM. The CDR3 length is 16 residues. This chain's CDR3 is CASSSIELARTDTQYF. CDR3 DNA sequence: TGTGCCAGCAGTTCCATCGAACTAGCGCGCACAGATACGCAGTATTTT.

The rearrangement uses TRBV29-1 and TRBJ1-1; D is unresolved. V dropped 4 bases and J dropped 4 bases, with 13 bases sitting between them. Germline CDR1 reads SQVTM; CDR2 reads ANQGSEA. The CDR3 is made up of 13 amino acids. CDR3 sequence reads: CSVGRVAVTEAFF. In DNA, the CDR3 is TGCAGCGTTGGCCGGGTGGCGGTCACTGAAGCTTTCTTT.

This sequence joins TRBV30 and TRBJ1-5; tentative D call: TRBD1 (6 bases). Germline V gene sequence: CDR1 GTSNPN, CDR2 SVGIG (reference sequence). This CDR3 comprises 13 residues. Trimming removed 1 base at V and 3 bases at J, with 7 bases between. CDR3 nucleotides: TGTGCCTGGAGTGCAGGGGACAATCAGCCCCAGCATTTT. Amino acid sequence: CAWSAGDNQPQHF.